This T cell receptor (beta chain) was retrieved from a study of blood T cell repertoires in COVID-19. Study context: Researchers got acute and convalescent COVID-19 samples from the United States, Italy and Spain. The cDNA or gDNA used as material had been derived from T cells, B-cell-depleted T cells, or PBMCs.

Authors' methods: It was from reference gene primer amplification that nucleated cell counts were estimated. Produced via immunoSEQ multiplex PCR; TCRdb's table is partial and in-frame only. The V and J calls and clone size come from that table; D and trimming were worked out from the DNA. The top ten clones hold less than 4% of a sample with approximately 260,000 clones, approximately 86% of them seen once. Germline CDR1 LNHDA, CDR2 SQIVND (reference sequence). V lost 5 bases and J lost 4, with 17 bases in between. The CDR3 covers 15 residues. The V and J genes are TRBV19 and TRBJ2-5; the D is unclear. The sequenced material came from peripheral blood. The receptor was derived from a man in his late teens or twenties with active or convalescent COVID-19. The CDR3 sequence is CASSETSVSLETQYF. DNA for the CDR3: TGTGCCAGTAGTGAGACTTCGGTGTCTTTAGAGACCCAGTACTTC.